Following are 7 T cell receptor beta chains from one sample sequenced in a study of STAT5B mutations in CD4+ large granular lymphocyte leukemia. TCRdb keeps only in-frame clones here, not all; method: immunoSEQ multiplex PCR. The sample has 15,000 to 25,000 clones; about 88% are singletons. The specimen sequenced was CD4+ T cells from blood buffy coats. The receptors originated from a human donor in good health.

The gene calls are TRBV29-1 and TRBJ2-5, with D maybe TRBD2 (6 bases). The length of the CDR3 is 13 residues. Trimming left V 5 bases short and J 5 bases short, with 15 bases between. Germline CDR1 and CDR2: SQVTM and ANQGSEA. DNA for the CDR3: TGCAGCGTTCGTACGGGGGTCCCGGAGACCCAGTACTTC. Translated: CSVRTGVPETQYF.

This chain joins TRBV10-3 and TRBJ1-1, with TRBD1 matching 8 bases. V was clipped by 11 bases and J by 2 bases; unmatched bases: 7. This CDR3 region has 13 residues. Germline V gene data show CDR1 as ENHRY and CDR2 as SYGVKD. The chain's CDR3 is CASRGQGNTEAFF. The CDR3 nucleotides read TGTGCCTCTCGCGGACAGGGTAACACTGAAGCTTTCTTT.

The sample holds a few counts of this clone. This rearrangement joins TRBV30 to TRBJ1-4; D remains unclear. The germline V and J ends were trimmed by 1 base and 0 bases, with 3 bases remaining between them. Germline assignment: CDR1 GTSNPN and CDR2 SVGIG (reference sequence). This CDR3 is built from 13 residues. CDR3 residues: CAWSGATNEKLFF. The CDR3 DNA is TGTGCCTGGAGTGGGGCAACTAATGAAAAACTGTTTTTT.

V is TRBV27 and J is TRBJ2-7; 7 nucleotides align to TRBD2. CDR1 and CDR2 from the germline V gene are MNHEY and SMNVEV (reference sequence). J lost 12 bases, V lost 2 bases, and 4 bases had no gene match. CDR3 length: 11 amino acids. As DNA, the CDR3 is TGTGCCAGCAGTTTACGCGGGGGACTGTACTTC. This sequence encodes CASSLRGGLYF.

The V and J genes are TRBV19 and TRBJ2-2; 10 positions agree with TRBD2. The CDR3 consists of 17 residues. Germline CDR1 reads LNHDA; CDR2 reads SQIVND (reference sequence). V lost 1 base, J lost 4 bases, and 6 bases stayed unmatched. The CDR3 DNA follows: TGTGCCAGTAGTATAGGGGCTAGCGGGAGAGGCACCGGGGAGCTGTTTTTT. Residues: CASSIGASGRGTGELFF.

The rearrangement joins TRBV6-1 to TRBJ2-7; TRBD1 agrees at 10 bases. CDR1 is MNHNS and CDR2 is SASEGT in the germline V gene. Trimming removed 4 bases from V and 2 bases from J; junction bases left unmatched: 2. The CDR3 is made up of 14 amino acids. CDR3 region: CASSVGTGAYEQYF. DNA of the CDR3: TGTGCCAGCAGTGTTGGGACAGGGGCCTACGAGCAGTACTTC.

This chain links TRBV30 with TRBJ1-2; 7 bases are a match to TRBD1. Trimming at V came to 0 bases and at J to 6 bases, leaving 10 bases not matched to a gene. This CDR3 has 15 amino acids. In germline, CDR1 is GTSNPN, CDR2 SVGIG (reference sequence). The chain's CDR3 is CAWSVLRTGEDGYTF. The CDR3 DNA sequence: TGTGCCTGGAGTGTATTACGGACAGGAGAAGATGGCTACACCTTC.